A selection of T cell receptor beta chains follows, all from one sample in a study of vaccination and CD4 T cells after COVID-19. No cognate antigen is known for these TCRs. MiXCR, run by TCRdb on the PCR reads, gives a single entry per CDR3 protein. The sample carries around 19,000 distinct CDR3 sequences, about 56% recorded once. The specimen was CD4+ T cells from blood, cultured in vitro, collected before SARS-CoV-2 vaccination. The receptors here all came from a human donor who had recovered from COVID-19. Both conserved end residues are part of each CDR3. D genes are given only for firm matches. Not all rows give a size; the values are once, few, many and, for expanded clones, a class.

clone size | J gene | D gene | V gene | CDR3 length | CDR3 DNA | CDR3 protein
. | TRBJ2-5 | . | TRBV6-2/TRBV6-3 | 15 | TGTGCCAGCGCAGGAGGGGGGGGCCGACAAGAGACCCAGTACTTC | CASAGGGGRQETQYF
. | TRBJ1-1 | . | TRBV10-2 | 14 | TGCGCCAGCAGTGAGAAAGGGGGTAACACTGAAGCTTTCTTT | CASSEKGGNTEAFF
. | TRBJ2-7 | . | TRBV28 | 14 | TGTGCCAGCAGTGCTAGGGGGTCCTCCTACGAGCAGTACTTC | CASSARGSSYEQYF
few | TRBJ1-2 | . | TRBV11-3 | 15 | TGTGCCAGCAGCCAAACCCCCGGGGAGAACTATGGCTACACCTTC | CASSQTPGENYGYTF
few | TRBJ1-2 | . | TRBV19 | 13 | TGTGCCAGTAGTCCCGGCAGGGTTGGCGGCTACACCTTC | CASSPGRVGGYTF
few | TRBJ1-1 | . | TRBV6-2/TRBV6-3 | 13 | TGTGCCAGCAGTCCCCAACGGGACACTGAAGCTTTCTTT | CASSPQRDTEAFF
. | TRBJ1-5 | . | TRBV7-9 | 15 | TGTGCCAGCAGCCCCGCGGGGGGCGGCAATCAGCCCCAGCATTTT | CASSPAGGGNQPQHF
. | TRBJ2-6 | . | TRBV20-1 | 14 | TGCAGTGCCGCTGGGACTTCTGGGGCCAACGTCCTGACTTTC | CSAAGTSGANVLTF
. | TRBJ2-5 | . | TRBV15 | 15 | TGTGCCACCAGCAGAGATCAAAGGGGAGGAAAGACCCAGTACTTC | CATSRDQRGGKTQYF
. | TRBJ2-2 | TRBD2 | TRBV20-1 | 16 | TGCAGTGCTAGACGACTAGCGGGAGGCAACACCGGGGAGCTGTTTTTT | CSARRLAGGNTGELFF
once | TRBJ2-7 | TRBD2 | TRBV19 | 14 | TGTGCCAGTAGTTTAGGGACTAGCGGCGACGAGCAGTACTTC | CASSLGTSGDEQYF
few | TRBJ1-1 | . | TRBV20-1 | 12 | TGCAGTGCTAGACAAGCGAACACTGAAGCTTTCTTT | CSARQANTEAFF
. | TRBJ2-1 | TRBD2 | TRBV20-1 | 14 | TGCAGTGCTAAGCGGGGGGGCAACTACAATGAGCAGTTCTTC | CSAKRGGNYNEQFF
. | TRBJ2-5 | TRBD1 | TRBV11-3 | 15 | TGTGCCAGCAGCTCCCGGGACAGGGGGCATGAGACCCAGTACTTC | CASSSRDRGHETQYF
. | TRBJ1-6 | . | TRBV6-1 | 17 | TGTGCCAGCAGTGAATGGTCAATAGGGGACGGGAATTCACCCCTCCACTTT | CASSEWSIGDGNSPLHF
. | TRBJ1-2 | . | TRBV6-1 | 13 | TGTGCCAGCAGGGAAACAGGCCTCTATGGCTACACCTTC | CASRETGLYGYTF
few | TRBJ1-6 | . | TRBV19 | 14 | TGTGCCAGTAGTATGGTATTCATTAATTCACCCCTCCACTTT | CASSMVFINSPLHF
. | TRBJ1-2 | . | TRBV20-1 | 13 | TGCAGTGCTAGAGGCCTACAGGGACGAGGCTACACCTTC | CSARGLQGRGYTF
few | TRBJ1-2 | . | TRBV6-5 | 12 | TGTGCCAGCAGTTACCGGGGGGCCGGCTACACCTTC | CASSYRGAGYTF
. | TRBJ2-7 | . | TRBV5-1 | 13 | TGCGCCAGCAGGTTCACGGGATCCTACGAGCAGTACTTC | CASRFTGSYEQYF
. | TRBJ1-6 | TRBD1 | TRBV5-6 | 18 | TGTGCCAGCCTAGCTTGGGGGACAGGGGACCCGTATAATTCACCCCTCCACTTT | CASLAWGTGDPYNSPLHF
. | TRBJ2-1 | TRBD1 | TRBV6-1 | 13 | TGTGCCAGCAGTCGGGACAGCTACAATGAGCAGTTCTTC | CASSRDSYNEQFF
. | TRBJ2-3 | . | TRBV27 | 15 | TGTGCCAGCAGTTCCGCGGACCTGATCCAGCGTACGCAGTATTTT | CASSSADLIQRTQYF
. | TRBJ1-5 | TRBD1 | TRBV5-6 | 16 | TGTGCCAGCAGCTTGCGGACAGGGTCCATCAATCAGCCCCAGCATTTT | CASSLRTGSINQPQHF
. | TRBJ1-4 | . | TRBV7-9 | 15 | TGTGCCAGCAGCTTCACCGGGAGCGCTAATGAAAAACTGTTTTTT | CASSFTGSANEKLFF
. | TRBJ2-5 | . | TRBV11-3 | 16 | TGTGCCAGCAGCTTAGTGGGTGGGGGGGCCTCGGAGACCCAGTACTTC | CASSLVGGGASETQYF
few | TRBJ1-3 | TRBD1 | TRBV20-1 | 14 | TGCAGTGCTAAGGGACAGGGGGCTGGAAACACCATATATTTT | CSAKGQGAGNTIYF